The source of this T cell receptor (beta chain) is a study of regulatory T cells in long-lasting Graves disease. V was clipped by 5 bases and J by 14 bases, with 13 bases between them. CDR3 length: 12 amino acids. This clonotype came up many times. Time point described: newly diagnosed GD, antithyroid drugs for less than 3 months. The TCR library was made from RNA that had been extracted from PBMCs in TRIzol. Combining iRepertoire HTBI primers with Arm-PCR of CDR3 regions, the authors built TCR beta libraries. TCRdb recomputed calls from the multiplex PCR reads with MiXCR, one row per CDR3 protein. The sample holds hundreds of thousands of distinct CDR3 sequences; approximately 15% are singletons and the top ten take about 7.6%. The same data also went into a second study, on T cells in Graves' hyperthyroidism and ophthalmopathy. From that paper: Orbital computed tomography, thyroid ultrasound, serum thyroxine and TRAb, and clinical symptoms together informed the diagnoses.

This clonotype was obtained from a woman in her thirties or forties with Graves disease. The sample consisted of peripheral blood mononuclear cells (PBMCs), taken at new diagnosis, from a patient treated with antithyroid drugs. This rearrangement joins TRBV12-3 or TRBV12-4 to TRBJ1-6; tentative D call: TRBD1 (5 bases). CDR3 residues: CASSPRVGALHF. As DNA, the CDR3 is TGTGCCAGCAGTCCAAGGGTAGGGGCCCTCCACTTT.